This TCR beta chain comes out of a study of shared clonotypes between healthy human individuals (dated by TCRdb to 2018 to 2020). Study-wide context: The cohort comprised a couple of women and a few men aged 18 to 49 years. Per donor, three plates each were used for CD4 naive and CD4 memory, two for CD8 naive, and one for CD8 memory. The study deeply sequenced blood TCR repertoires of about 5 healthy adults to estimate repertoire size and the extent of clonotype sharing between individuals. Each donor's leukapheresis produced roughly between roughly 0.85 and 10 billion PBMCs. To increase sequencing depth and limit assay-specific biases, different laboratories used diverse techniques to prepare libraries and sequence TCR repertoires. Study-wide conclusions, independent of this receptor: Clonotypes shared by all four sorted-subset donors showed higher generation probabilities than non-shared clonotypes. When a handful of donors were compared, the shared fraction of clonotypes was 5% to 6.5% for naive CD4, more than 3% for naive CD8, roughly 2.5% for memory CD4, and 0.4% for memory CD8. Pairwise subsampling indicated that sequencing depth was expected to affect the degree of clonotype sharing among donors. Sampling was limited to blood, and TCR repertoires in tissue likely differ from TCR repertoires in blood. Rarefaction of sorted-subset datasets indicated incomplete sequencing despite the large sequencing depth. The genetic and exposure-history diversity represented was limited by the small number of donors. Estimated clonotype richness was generally larger for naive than for memory subsets.

TCR CDR3 regions were amplified from genomic DNA by multiplex PCR using the deep immunoSEQ assay. Genomic DNA extracted from each cell subset was distributed evenly over all wells of several immunoSEQ 96-well plates, and each plate served as one replicate. For sorted subsets, roughly 0.2 ug genomic DNA, equal to about 30,000 T cell genomes, was loaded into each replicate PCR. Purified libraries were quantified with a Qubit 3.0 fluorometer, sized on a Bioanalyzer 2100, and re-quantified with the KAPA Library Quantification kit. Each immunoSEQ 96-well plate was sequenced on its own single-read 150-cycle Illumina NextSeq 550 flow cell. The source study handled its data this way. Because the immunoSEQ output held only junctional sequences and lacked quality scores, the filtering could not match the filtering applied to full-length reads. Sequences were annotated with PyIR, a Python wrapper for IgBLAST v1.9, and V/J genes and CDR3 were assigned using IMGT germline references. Reads were filtered out if the reads had weak V/J assignments (E-value above 1e-6), no CDR3, stop codons, out-of-frame junctions, or ambiguous translated residues. A V3J clonotype was defined by an identical inferred V gene, J gene, and CDR3 amino acid sequence. Percentage overlap between repertoires was computed as shared unique clonotypes divided by the size of the smaller repertoire. Three approaches were used to assess repertoire richness: RTK rarefaction, the Chao1 estimator, and Recon v2.1 estimates of unobserved clonotypes. For all TCRbeta clonotypes obtained by the gDNA method from a handful of donors, generation probabilities were computed with OLGA. Drawn from immuneACCESS, this table holds only the in-frame rearrangements with V and J called that TCRdb kept. Clones are partly lost; checked studies trace under half to an unresolved V gene and leave the rest unexplained. V and J calls and clone size are those listed in that table; D and trimming were worked out from the DNA. In this sample the table shows 1,100,000 or so clones, 75% to 80% of which occur a single time. The top ten clonotypes cover 0.5% to 0.6% of the sample.

Healthy HIV-negative adults with no recently reported acute infections or vaccinations were included as donors. Every donor was a Caucasian adult residing in Nashville, Tennessee, USA. CD4+ T cells were enriched by magnetic negative selection; naive cells were then positively selected on CD45RA, and the negative fraction formed the memory subset. Blood was collected by leukapheresis, and PBMCs were isolated by Ficoll-Histopaque density gradient centrifugation and then cryopreserved in liquid nitrogen vapor phase. Analytical flow cytometry was used to check the purity and quantity of each magnetically sorted T cell population. Each sorted fraction had its genomic DNA isolated and then quantified by UV absorbance on a Nanodrop 2000c. On this clone itself: This receptor's antigen is unknown. Base qualities are not at hand, and no much larger clone is one base apart.

Sequences were obtained from memory CD4+ T cells from PBMCs. The cell subset or site label, read with the paper, signifies: CD45RA-negative fraction. The receptor was isolated from a man aged 18 to 30 in good health. Some clones in this sample may be carry-over from other donors' samples.

The nucleotide sequence is TGTGCCAGTAGTATAGCGGGGATCTTTGGATATACGCAGTATTTT. This encodes CASSIAGIFGYTQYF. The chain uses TRBV19 and TRBJ2-3, and TRBD2 may be the D gene, going by 5 matching bases. The germline V gene (reference sequence) specifies LNHDA as CDR1 and SQIVND as CDR2. Reading from cysteine to phenylalanine, the CDR3 counts 15 amino acids. The only DNA kept is the CDR3, 45 bases in frame from the first base. The trim is 1 base for V and 7 bases for J, with a gap of 15 bases between the germline ends. With the portions outside the CDR3 filled from the reference TRBV19 and TRBJ2-3 genes, the complete variable region becomes DGGITQSPKYLFRKEGQNVTLSCEQNLNHDAMYWYRQDPGQGLRLIYYSQIVNDFQKGDIAEGYSVSREKKESFPLTVTSAQKNPTAFYLCASSIAGIFGYTQYFGPGTRLTVL.